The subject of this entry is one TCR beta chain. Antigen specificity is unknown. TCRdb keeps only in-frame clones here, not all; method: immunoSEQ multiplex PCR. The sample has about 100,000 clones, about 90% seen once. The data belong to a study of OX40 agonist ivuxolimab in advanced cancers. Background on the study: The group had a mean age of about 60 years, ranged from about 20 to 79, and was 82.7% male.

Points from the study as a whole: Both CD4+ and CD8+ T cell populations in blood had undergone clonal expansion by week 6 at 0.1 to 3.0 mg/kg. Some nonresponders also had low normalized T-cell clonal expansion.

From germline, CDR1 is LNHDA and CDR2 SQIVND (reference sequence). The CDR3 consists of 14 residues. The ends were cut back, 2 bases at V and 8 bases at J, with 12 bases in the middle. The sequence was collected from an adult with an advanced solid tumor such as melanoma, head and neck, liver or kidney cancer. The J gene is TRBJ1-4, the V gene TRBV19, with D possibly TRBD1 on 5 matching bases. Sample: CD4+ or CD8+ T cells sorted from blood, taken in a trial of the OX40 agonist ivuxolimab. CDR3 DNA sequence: TGTGCCAGTAGTATACGCAGGGTTGGCGAAAAACTGTTTTTT. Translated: CASSIRRVGEKLFF.